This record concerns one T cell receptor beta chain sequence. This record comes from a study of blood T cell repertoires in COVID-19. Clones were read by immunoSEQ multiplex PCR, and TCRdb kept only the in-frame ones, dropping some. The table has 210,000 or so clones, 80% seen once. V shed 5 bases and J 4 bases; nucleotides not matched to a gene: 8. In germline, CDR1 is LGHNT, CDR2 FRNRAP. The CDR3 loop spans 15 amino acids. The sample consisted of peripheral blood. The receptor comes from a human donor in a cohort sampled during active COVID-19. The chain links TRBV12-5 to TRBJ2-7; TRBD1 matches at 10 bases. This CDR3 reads CASGDQRTGGYEQYF. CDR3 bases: TGTGCTAGTGGTGACCAGCGGACAGGGGGGTACGAGCAGTACTTC.